This T cell receptor (beta chain) appears in the sequencing data of a study of blood T cells in healthy people across ages. Alongside a J-beta primer mix, a sample-barcoded 5' primer served in a second PCR lasting about 7 to 12 cycles. TCRdb processed the 5' RACE reads anew with MiXCR; each CDR3 protein has one entry. The sample contains some 940,000 distinct CDR3 sequences, about 29% of which appear only once. With 5 bases clipped from V and 8 bases from J, the junction kept 7 bases outside the gene matches. The CDR3 has 14 amino acids. Germline-derived CDR1 and CDR2 are SEHNR and FQNEAQ (reference sequence). The authors extracted at least 5 micrograms of total RNA per sample. These sequences were also reported in another study, on T cells of mothers and their children.

The specimen sequenced was blood. This sequence originates from a woman in her thirties or forties in good health. The gene calls are TRBV7-9 and TRBJ2-1, with 9 bases that match TRBD1. The CDR3 loop is CASSQGQGGDEQFF. The CDR3 nucleotides are TGTGCCAGCAGCCAGGGACAGGGAGGGGATGAGCAGTTCTTC.